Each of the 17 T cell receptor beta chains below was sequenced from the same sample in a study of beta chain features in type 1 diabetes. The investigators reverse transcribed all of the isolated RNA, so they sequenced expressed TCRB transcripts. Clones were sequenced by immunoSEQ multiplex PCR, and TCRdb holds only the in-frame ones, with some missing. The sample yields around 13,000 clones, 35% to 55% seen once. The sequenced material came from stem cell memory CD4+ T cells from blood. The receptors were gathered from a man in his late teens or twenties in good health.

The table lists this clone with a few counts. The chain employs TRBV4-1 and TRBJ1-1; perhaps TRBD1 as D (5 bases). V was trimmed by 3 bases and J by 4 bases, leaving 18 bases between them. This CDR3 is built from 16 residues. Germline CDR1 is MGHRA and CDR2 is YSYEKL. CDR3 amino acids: CASSQLERGGLTEAFF. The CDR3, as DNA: TGCGCCAGCAGCCAGCTAGAACGGGGGGGACTCACTGAAGCTTTCTTT.

For the CDR3, the DNA is TGTGCCAGCAGTTTATCGCGGGCTGGCCAAGAGACCCAGTACTTC. Encoded protein: CASSLSRAGQETQYF. The chain couples TRBV27 to TRBJ2-5, with a possible D match to TRBD2 (5 bases). Germline-derived CDR1 and CDR2 are MNHEY and SMNVEV (reference sequence). This CDR3 contains 15 residues. The germline V and J ends were trimmed by 0 bases and 1 base, with 9 bases remaining between them.

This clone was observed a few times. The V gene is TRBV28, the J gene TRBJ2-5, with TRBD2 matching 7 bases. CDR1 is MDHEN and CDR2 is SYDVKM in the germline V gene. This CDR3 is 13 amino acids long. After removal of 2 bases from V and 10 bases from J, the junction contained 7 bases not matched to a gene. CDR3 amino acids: CASSLGTTRDQYF. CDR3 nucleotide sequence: TGTGCCAGCAGTTTAGGGACTACCAGAGACCAGTACTTC.

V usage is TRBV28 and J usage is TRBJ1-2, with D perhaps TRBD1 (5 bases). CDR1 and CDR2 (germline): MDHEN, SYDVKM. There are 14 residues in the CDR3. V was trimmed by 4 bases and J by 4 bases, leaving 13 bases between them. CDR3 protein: CASSWEGSPYGYTF. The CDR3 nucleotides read TGTGCCAGCAGTTGGGAGGGGAGCCCCTATGGCTACACCTTC.

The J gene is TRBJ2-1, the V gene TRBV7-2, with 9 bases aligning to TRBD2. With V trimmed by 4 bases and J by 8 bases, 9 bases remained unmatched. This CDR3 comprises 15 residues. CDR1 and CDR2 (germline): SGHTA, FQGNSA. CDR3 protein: CASSYVGGGADEQFF. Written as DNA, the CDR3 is TGTGCCAGCAGCTATGTGGGCGGGGGGGCCGATGAGCAGTTCTTC.

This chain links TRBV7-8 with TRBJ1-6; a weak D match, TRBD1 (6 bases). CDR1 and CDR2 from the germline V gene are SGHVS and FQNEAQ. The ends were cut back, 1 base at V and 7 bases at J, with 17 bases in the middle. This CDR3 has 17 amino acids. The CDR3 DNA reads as TGTGCCAGCAGCTTAGACCAGGCGGGGGCAGGGAATTCACCCCTCCACTTT. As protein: CASSLDQAGAGNSPLHF.

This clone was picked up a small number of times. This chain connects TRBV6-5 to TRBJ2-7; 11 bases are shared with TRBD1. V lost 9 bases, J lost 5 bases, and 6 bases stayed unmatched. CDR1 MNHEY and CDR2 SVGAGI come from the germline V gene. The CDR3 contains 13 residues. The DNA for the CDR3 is TGTGCCAGTTGGGACAGGGGGTATAACGAGCAGTACTTC. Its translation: CASWDRGYNEQYF.

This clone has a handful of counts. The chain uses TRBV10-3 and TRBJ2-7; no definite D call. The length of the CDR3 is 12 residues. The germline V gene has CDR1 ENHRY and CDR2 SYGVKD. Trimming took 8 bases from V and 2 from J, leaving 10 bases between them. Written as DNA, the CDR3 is TGTGCCATCGGGCTCGGCCCCTACGAGCAGTACTTC. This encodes CAIGLGPYEQYF.

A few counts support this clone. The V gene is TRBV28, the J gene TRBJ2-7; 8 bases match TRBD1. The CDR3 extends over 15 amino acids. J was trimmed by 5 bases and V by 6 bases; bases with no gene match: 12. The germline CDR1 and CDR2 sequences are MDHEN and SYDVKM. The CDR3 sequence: CASSYGQGRSHEQYF. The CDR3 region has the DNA TGTGCCAGCAGCTATGGACAGGGCCGGTCCCACGAGCAGTACTTC. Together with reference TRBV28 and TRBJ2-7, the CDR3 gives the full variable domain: DVKVTQSSRYLVKRTGEKVFLECVQDMDHENMFWYRQDPGLGLRLIYFSYDVKMKEKGDIPEGYSVSREKKERFSLILESASTNQTSMYLCASSYGQGRSHEQYFGPGTRLTVT.

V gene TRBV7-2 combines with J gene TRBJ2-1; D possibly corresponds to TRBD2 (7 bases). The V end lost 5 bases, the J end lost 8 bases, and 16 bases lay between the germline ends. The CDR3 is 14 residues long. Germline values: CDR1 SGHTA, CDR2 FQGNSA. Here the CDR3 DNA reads TGTGCCAGCAGCCAATGGGGGGGCAGCGATGAGCAGTTCTTC. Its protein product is CASSQWGGSDEQFF.

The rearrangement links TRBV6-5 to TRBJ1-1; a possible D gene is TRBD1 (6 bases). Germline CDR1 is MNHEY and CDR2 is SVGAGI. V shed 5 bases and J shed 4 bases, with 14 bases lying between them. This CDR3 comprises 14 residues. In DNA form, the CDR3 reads TGTGCCAGCAGTGCACAGGGTCTGGTCACTGAAGCTTTCTTT. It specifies CASSAQGLVTEAFF.

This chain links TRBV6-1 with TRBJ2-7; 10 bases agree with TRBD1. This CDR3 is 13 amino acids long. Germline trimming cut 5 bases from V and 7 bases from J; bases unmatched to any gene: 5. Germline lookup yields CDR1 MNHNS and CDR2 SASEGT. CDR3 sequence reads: CASSRQGAREQYF. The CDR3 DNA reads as TGTGCCAGCAGTCGACAGGGGGCGAGGGAGCAGTACTTC.

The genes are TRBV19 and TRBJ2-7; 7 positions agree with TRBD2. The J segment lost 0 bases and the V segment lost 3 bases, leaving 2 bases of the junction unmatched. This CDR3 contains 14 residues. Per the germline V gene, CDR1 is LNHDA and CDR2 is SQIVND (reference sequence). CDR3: CASSIGGSSYEQYF. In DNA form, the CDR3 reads TGTGCCAGTAGTATCGGGGGGAGCTCCTACGAGCAGTACTTC.

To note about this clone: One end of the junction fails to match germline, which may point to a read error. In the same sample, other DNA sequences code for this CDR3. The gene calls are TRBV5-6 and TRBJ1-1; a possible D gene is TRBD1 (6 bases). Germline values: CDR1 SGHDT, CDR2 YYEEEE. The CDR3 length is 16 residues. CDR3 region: CASSLGYWGGVTEAFF. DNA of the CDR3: TGTGCCAGCAGTTTGGGCTACTGGGGGGGCGTCACTGAAGCTTTCTTT.

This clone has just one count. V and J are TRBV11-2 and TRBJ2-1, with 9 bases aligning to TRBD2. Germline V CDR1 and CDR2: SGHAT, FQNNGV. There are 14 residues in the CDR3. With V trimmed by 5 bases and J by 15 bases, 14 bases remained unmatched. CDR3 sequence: CASSPLISGSTTFF. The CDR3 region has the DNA TGTGCCAGCAGCCCCCTCATTAGCGGGAGTACAACGTTCTTC. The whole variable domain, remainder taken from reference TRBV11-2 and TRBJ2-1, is EAGVAQSPRYKIIEKRQSVAFWCNPISGHATLYWYQQILGQGPKLLIQFQNNGVVDDSQLPKDRFSAERLKGVDSTLKIQPAKLEDSAVYLCASSPLISGSTTFFGPGTRLTVL.

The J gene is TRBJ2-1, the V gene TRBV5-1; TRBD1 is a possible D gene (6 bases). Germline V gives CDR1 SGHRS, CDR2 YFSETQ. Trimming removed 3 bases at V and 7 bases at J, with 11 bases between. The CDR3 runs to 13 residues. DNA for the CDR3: TGCGCCAGCAGCTCGGACAGTTTTAATGAGCAGTTCTTC. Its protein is CASSSDSFNEQFF.

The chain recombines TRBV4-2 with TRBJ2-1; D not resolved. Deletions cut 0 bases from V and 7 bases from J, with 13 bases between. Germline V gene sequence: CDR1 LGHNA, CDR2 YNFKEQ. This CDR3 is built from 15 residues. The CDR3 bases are TGTGCCAGCAGCCAAGACCCCAATTTGAGGAATGAGCAGTTCTTC. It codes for CASSQDPNLRNEQFF.